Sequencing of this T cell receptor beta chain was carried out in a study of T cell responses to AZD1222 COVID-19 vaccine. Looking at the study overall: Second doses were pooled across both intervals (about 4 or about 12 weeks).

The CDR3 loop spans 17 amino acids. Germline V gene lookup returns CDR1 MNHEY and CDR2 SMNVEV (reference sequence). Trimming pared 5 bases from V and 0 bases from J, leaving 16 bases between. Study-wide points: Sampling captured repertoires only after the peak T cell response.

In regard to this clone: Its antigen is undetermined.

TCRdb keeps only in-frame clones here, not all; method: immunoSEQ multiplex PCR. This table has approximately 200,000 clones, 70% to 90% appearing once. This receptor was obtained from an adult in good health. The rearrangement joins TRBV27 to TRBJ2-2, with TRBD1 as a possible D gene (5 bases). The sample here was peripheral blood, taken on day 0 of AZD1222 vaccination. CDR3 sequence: CASSLGPGFANTGELFF. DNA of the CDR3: TGTGCCAGCAGTCTGGGGCCAGGGTTCGCGAACACCGGGGAGCTGTTTTTT.